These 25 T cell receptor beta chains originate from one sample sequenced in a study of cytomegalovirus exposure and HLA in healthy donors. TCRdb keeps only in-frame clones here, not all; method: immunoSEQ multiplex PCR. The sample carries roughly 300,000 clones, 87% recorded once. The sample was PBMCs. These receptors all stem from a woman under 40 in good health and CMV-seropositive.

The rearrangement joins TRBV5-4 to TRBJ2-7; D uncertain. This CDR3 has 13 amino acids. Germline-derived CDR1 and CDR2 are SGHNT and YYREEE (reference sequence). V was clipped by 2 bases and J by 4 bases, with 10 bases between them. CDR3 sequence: CASSFHPRYEQYF. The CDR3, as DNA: TGTGCCAGCAGCTTTCACCCTAGGTACGAGCAGTACTTC.

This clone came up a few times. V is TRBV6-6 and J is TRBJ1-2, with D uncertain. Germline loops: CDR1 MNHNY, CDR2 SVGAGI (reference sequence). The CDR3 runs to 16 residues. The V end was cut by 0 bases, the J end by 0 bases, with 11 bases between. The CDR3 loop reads CASSYSERFANYGYTF. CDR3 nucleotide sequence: TGTGCCAGCAGTTACTCGGAGAGGTTCGCTAACTATGGCTACACCTTC.

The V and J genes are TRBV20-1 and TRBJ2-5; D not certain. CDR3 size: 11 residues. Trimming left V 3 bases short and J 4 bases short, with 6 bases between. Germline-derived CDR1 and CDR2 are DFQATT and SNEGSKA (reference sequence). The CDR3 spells CSARGPETQYF. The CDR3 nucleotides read TGCAGTGCTAGGGGCCCAGAGACCCAGTACTTC.

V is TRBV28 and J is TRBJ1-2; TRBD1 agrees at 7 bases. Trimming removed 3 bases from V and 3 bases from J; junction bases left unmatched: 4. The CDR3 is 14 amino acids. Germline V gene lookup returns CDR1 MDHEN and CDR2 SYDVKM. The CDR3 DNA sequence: TGTGCCAGCAGTTTGGTGGGACAGTACTATGGCTACACCTTC. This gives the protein CASSLVGQYYGYTF.

The CDR3 coding sequence is TGTGCCACCAGCTTGCGGGGGGGCACAGATACGCAGTATTTT. Residues: CATSLRGGTDTQYF. This chain links TRBV6-4 with TRBJ2-3; TRBD2 matches at 8 bases. V shed 10 bases and J 1 base; nucleotides not matched to a gene: 7. Germline CDR1 and CDR2: MRHNA and SNTAGT. The CDR3 spans 14 residues.

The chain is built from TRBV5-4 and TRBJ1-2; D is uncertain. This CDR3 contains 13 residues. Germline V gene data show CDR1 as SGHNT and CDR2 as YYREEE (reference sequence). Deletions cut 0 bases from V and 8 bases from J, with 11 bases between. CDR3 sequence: CASSLAREWGYTF. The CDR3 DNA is TGTGCCAGCAGCTTGGCGAGGGAGTGGGGCTACACCTTC.

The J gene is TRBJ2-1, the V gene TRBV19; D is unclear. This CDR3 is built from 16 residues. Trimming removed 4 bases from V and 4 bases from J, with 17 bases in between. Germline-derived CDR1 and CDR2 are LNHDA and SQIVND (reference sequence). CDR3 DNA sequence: TGTGCCAGTAGTACCGCAGCCATGTTGGAGTACAATGAGCAGTTCTTC. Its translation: CASSTAAMLEYNEQFF.

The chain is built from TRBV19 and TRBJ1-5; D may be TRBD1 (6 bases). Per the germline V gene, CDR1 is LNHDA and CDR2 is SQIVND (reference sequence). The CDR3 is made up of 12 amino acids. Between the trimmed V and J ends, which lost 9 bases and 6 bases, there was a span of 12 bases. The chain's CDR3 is CASKTGFQPQHF. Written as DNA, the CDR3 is TGTGCCAGCAAAACAGGGTTTCAGCCCCAGCATTTT.

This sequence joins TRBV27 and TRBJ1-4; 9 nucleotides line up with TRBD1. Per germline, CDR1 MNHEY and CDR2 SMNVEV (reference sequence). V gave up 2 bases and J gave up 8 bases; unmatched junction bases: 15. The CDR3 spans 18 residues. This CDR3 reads CASSLLPTGTGIREKLFF. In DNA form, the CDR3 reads TGTGCCAGCAGTTTACTACCTACCGGGACAGGGATTCGGGAAAAACTGTTTTTT.

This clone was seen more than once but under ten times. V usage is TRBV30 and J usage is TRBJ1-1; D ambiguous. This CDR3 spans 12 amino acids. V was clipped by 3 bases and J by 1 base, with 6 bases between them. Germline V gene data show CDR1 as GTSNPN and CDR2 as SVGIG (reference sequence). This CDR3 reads CAWRRPNTEAFF. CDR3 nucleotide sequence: TGTGCCTGGAGAAGGCCGAACACTGAAGCTTTCTTT. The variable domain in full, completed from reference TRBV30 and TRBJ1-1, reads SQTIHQWPATLVQPVGSPLSLECTVEGTSNPNLYWYRQAAGRGLQLLFYSVGIGQISSEVPQNLSASRPQDRQFILSSKKLLLSDSGFYLCAWRRPNTEAFFGQGTRLTVV.

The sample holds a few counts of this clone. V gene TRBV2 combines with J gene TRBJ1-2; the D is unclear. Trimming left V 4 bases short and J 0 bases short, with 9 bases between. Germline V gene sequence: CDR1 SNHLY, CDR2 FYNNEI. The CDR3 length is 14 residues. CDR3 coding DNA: TGTGCCAGCAGTGGTGGTGGGGCTAACTATGGCTACACCTTC. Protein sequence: CASSGGGANYGYTF.

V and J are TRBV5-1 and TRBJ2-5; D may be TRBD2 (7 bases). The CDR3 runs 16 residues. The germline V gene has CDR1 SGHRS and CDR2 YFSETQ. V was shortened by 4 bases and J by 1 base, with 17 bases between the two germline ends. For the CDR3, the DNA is TGCGCCAGCAGCGCGGGAGTACGGACAGTCCAAGAGACCCAGTACTTC. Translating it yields CASSAGVRTVQETQYF.

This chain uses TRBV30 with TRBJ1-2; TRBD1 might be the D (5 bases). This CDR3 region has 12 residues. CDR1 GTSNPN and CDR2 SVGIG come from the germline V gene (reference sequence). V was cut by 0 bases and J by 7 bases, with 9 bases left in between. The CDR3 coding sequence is TGTGCCTGGAGTGTTGGGGGGGTTGGCTACACCTTC. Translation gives CAWSVGGVGYTF. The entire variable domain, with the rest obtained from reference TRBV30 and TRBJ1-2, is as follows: SQTIHQWPATLVQPVGSPLSLECTVEGTSNPNLYWYRQAAGRGLQLLFYSVGIGQISSEVPQNLSASRPQDRQFILSSKKLLLSDSGFYLCAWSVGGVGYTFGSGTRLTVV.

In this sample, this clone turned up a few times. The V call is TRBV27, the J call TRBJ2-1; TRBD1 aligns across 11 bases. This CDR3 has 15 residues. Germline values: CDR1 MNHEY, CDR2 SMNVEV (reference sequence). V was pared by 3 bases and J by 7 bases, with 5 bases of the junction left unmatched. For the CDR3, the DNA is TGTGCCAGCAGTTTCGGGACAGGGGGTTGGAATGAGCAGTTCTTC. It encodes CASSFGTGGWNEQFF.

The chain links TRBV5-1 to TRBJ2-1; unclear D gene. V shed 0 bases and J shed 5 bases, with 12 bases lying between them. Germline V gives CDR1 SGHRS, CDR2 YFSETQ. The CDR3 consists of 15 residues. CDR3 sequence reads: CASSLGGLMDNEQFF. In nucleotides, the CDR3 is TGCGCCAGCAGCTTGGGAGGATTGATGGACAATGAGCAGTTCTTC. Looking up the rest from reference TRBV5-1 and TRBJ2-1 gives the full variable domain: KAGVTQTPRYLIKTRGQQVTLSCSPISGHRSVSWYQQTPGQGLQFLFEYFSETQRNKGNFPGRFSGRQFSNSRSEMNVSTLELGDSALYLCASSLGGLMDNEQFFGPGTRLTVL.

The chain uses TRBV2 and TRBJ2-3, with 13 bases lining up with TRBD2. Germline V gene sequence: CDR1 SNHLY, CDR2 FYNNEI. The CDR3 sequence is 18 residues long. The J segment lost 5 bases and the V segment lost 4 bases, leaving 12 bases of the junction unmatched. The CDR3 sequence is CASSGNRVLAGGQDTQYF. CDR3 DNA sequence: TGTGCCAGCAGTGGAAACAGGGTACTAGCGGGGGGGCAAGATACGCAGTATTTT.

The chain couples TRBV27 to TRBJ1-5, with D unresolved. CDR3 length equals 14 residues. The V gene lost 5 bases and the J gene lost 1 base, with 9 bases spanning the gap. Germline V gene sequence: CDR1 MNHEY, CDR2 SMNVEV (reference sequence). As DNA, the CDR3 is TGTGCCAGCAGTCCAACGAGGAGCAATCAGCCCCAGCATTTT. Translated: CASSPTRSNQPQHF.

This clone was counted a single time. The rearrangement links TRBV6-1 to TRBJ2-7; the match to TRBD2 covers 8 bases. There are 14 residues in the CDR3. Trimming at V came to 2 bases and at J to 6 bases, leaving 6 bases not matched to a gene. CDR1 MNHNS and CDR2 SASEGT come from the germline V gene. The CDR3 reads CASSEQRGSTEQYF. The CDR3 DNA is TGTGCCAGCAGTGAACAGCGGGGGTCGACCGAGCAGTACTTC.

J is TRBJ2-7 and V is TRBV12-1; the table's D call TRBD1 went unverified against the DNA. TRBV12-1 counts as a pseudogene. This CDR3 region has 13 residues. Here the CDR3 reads CASRLGASYEQYF. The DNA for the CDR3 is TGTGCCAGCAGGCTGGGCGCCTCCTACGAGCAGTACTTC.

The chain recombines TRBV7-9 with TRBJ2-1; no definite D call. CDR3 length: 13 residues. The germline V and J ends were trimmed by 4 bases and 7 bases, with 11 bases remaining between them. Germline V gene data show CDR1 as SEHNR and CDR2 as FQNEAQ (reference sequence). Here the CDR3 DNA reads TGTGCCAGCAGCTCTGTGGGCGAGAATGAGCAGTTCTTC. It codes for CASSSVGENEQFF.

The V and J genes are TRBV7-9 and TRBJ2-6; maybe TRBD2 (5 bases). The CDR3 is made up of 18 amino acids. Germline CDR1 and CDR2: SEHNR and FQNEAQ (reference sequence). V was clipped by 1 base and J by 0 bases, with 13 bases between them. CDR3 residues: CASSLVVARGSGANVLTF. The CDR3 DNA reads TGTGCCAGCAGCTTAGTGGTAGCCCGGGGCTCTGGGGCCAACGTCCTGACTTTC.

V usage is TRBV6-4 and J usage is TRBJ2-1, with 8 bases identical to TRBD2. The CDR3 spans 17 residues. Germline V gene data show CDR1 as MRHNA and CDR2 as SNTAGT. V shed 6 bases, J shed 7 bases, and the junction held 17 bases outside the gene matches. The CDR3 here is CASRLPFGTSNGNEQFF. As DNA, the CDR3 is TGTGCCAGCAGGCTACCCTTCGGGACTAGTAATGGTAATGAGCAGTTCTTC.

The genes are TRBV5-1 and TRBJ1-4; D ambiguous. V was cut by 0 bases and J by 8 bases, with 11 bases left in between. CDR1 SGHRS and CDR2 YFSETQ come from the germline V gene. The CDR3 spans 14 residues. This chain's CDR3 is CASSLGPVGEKLFF. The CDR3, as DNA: TGCGCCAGCAGCTTGGGGCCGGTAGGAGAAAAACTGTTTTTT.

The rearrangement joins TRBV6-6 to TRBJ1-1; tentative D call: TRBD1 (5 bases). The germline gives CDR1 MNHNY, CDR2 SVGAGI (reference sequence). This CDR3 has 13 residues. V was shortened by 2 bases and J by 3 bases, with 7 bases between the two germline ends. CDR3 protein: CASSYEGDTEAFF. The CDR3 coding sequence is TGTGCCAGCAGTTACGAAGGGGACACTGAAGCTTTCTTT.

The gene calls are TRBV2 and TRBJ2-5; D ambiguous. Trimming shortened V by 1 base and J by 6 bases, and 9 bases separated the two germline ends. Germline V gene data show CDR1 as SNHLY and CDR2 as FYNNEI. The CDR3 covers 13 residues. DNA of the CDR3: TGTGCCAGCAGTGAAGGTCGTGAAAAGACCCAGTACTTC. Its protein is CASSEGREKTQYF. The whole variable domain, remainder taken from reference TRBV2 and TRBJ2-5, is EPEVTQTPSHQVTQMGQEVILRCVPISNHLYFYWYRQILGQKVEFLVSFYNNEISEKSEIFDDQFSVERPDGSNFTLKIRSTKLEDSAMYFCASSEGREKTQYFGPGTRLLVL.